The 20 T cell receptor beta chains below come from one sample, sequenced in a study of T-cell memory formation after mild COVID-19. TCRdb recomputed calls from the 5' RACE reads with MiXCR, one row per CDR3 protein. Among 49,000 or so distinct CDR3 sequences listed, about 7.3% were seen once. Sequencing input: PBMCs or a T cell subset sorted from them (not recorded which). The receptors originated from a young man who had mild COVID-19 (a few samples of this study predate the infection). Cell type and time point are not known.

This clonotype showed up just a few times. The chain employs TRBV5-1 and TRBJ2-2, with D perhaps TRBD1 (6 bases). The CDR3 is 15 amino acids. V lost 1 base, J lost 7 bases, and 14 bases lay in between. Germline V lookup: CDR1 SGHRS, CDR2 YFSETQ. Here the CDR3 DNA reads TGCGCCAGCAGCTTGTTGCAGGGGCATGGCGGGGAGCTGTTTTTT. This sequence encodes CASSLLQGHGGELFF.

This chain uses TRBV28 with TRBJ2-7; 7 nucleotides align to TRBD2. CDR3 size: 14 residues. CDR1 MDHEN and CDR2 SYDVKM come from the germline V gene. V shed 5 bases, J shed 3 bases, and the junction held 7 bases outside the gene matches. Here the CDR3 DNA reads TGTGCCAGCAGTGGTCGCGGGGGAGGCTACGAGCAGTACGTC. Amino acids: CASSGRGGGYEQYV.

This chain links TRBV7-2 with TRBJ2-6; D unclear. CDR3 length: 13 amino acids. Trimming pared 6 bases from V and 4 bases from J, leaving 7 bases between. CDR1 is SGHTA, CDR2 FQGNSA, per germline. CDR3 residues: CASSAVGANVLTF. The CDR3 DNA reads TGTGCCAGCAGTGCAGTCGGGGCCAACGTCCTGACTTTC. Drawing the rest from reference TRBV7-2 and TRBJ2-6, the complete variable domain is GAGVSQSPSNKVTEKGKDVELRCDPISGHTALYWYRQSLGQGLEFLIYFQGNSAPDKSGLPSDRFSAERTGGSVSTLTIQRTQQEDSAVYLCASSAVGANVLTFGAGSRLTVL.

The rearrangement joins TRBV5-1 to TRBJ2-3; TRBD1 matches 7 bases. The J segment lost 4 bases and the V segment lost 1 base, leaving 9 bases of the junction unmatched. This CDR3 has 16 residues. In germline, CDR1 is SGHRS, CDR2 YFSETQ. The CDR3 here is CASSLSDRQGSDTQYF. Here the CDR3 DNA reads TGCGCCAGCAGCTTGAGCGACAGACAGGGCTCAGATACGCAGTATTTT.

CDR3 nucleotide sequence: TGTGCCAGCACCGGAGATACCTACGAGCAGTACTTC. The encoded protein is CASTGDTYEQYF. The chain recombines TRBV2 with TRBJ2-7, with D unresolved. Trimming stripped 7 bases from V and 2 bases from J, with 9 bases between. CDR1 is SNHLY and CDR2 is FYNNEI in the germline V gene. The CDR3 spans 12 residues.

This clonotype turned up a few times. This rearrangement joins TRBV7-9 to TRBJ2-5; D uncertain. Per the germline V gene, CDR1 is SEHNR and CDR2 is FQNEAQ (reference sequence). The V end was cut by 5 bases, the J end by 4 bases, with 2 bases between. CDR3 size: 10 residues. The CDR3 here is CASSGETQYF. The DNA of the CDR3 is TGTGCCAGCAGCGGAGAGACCCAGTACTTC. The full variable domain, in which reference TRBV7-9 and TRBJ2-5 provide the parts outside the CDR3, is DTGVSQNPRHKITKRGQNVTFRCDPISEHNRLYWYRQTLGQGPEFLTYFQNEAQLEKSRLLSDRFSAERPKGSFSTLEIQRTEQGDSAMYLCASSGETQYFGPGTRLLVL.

The chain links TRBV6-5 to TRBJ2-1; TRBD1 matches 7 bases. The CDR3 totals 13 residues. Losses at the gene ends were 5 bases for V and 9 bases for J; bases not matched to a gene: 7. CDR1 is MNHEY, CDR2 SVGAGI, per germline. This CDR3 is CASSPPGTVEQFF. The CDR3 DNA sequence: TGTGCCAGCAGTCCGCCAGGGACAGTTGAGCAGTTCTTC.

J is TRBJ1-1 and V is TRBV29-1, with 7 bases lining up with TRBD1. Germline assignment: CDR1 SQVTM and CDR2 ANQGSEA. Trimming cost V 6 bases and J 4 bases; bases outside gene matches: 8. CDR3 size: 13 residues. Written as DNA, the CDR3 is TGCAGCGTAGCAAAACAGGGGACCACTGAAGCTTTCTTT. It yields the protein CSVAKQGTTEAFF.

This clonotype occurred many times. The chain combines TRBV7-2 with TRBJ1-4; 7 bases align to TRBD1. Germline CDR1 reads SGHTA; CDR2 reads FQGNSA. Losses at the gene ends were 1 base for V and 7 bases for J; bases not matched to a gene: 6. This CDR3 has 15 amino acids. As DNA, the CDR3 is TGTGCCAGCAGCTTAGGCTCAGGGGGAGGTGAAAAACTGTTTTTT. This encodes CASSLGSGGGEKLFF.

This clonotype was counted a few times. The rearrangement joins TRBV14 to TRBJ2-1; TRBD2 aligns across 10 bases. The CDR3 is 17 residues long. The V and J ends lost 0 bases and 0 bases, in that order; junction bases with no gene match: 2. The germline gives CDR1 SGHDN, CDR2 FVKESK. DNA for the CDR3: TGTGCCAGCAGCCAAGACCTAGCGGGGGCCTCCTACAATGAGCAGTTCTTC. Protein product: CASSQDLAGASYNEQFF.

The J gene is TRBJ2-2, the V gene TRBV10-3; no clear D. V lost 6 bases and J lost 6, with 11 bases in between. CDR1 is ENHRY, CDR2 SYGVKD, per germline. The CDR3 length is 13 residues. CDR3 sequence reads: CAISPRLSGELFF. DNA of the CDR3: TGTGCCATCAGCCCCCGACTCTCCGGGGAGCTGTTTTTT.

The chain recombines TRBV3-1 with TRBJ2-5, with no clear D. Germline-derived CDR1 and CDR2 are LGHDT and YNNKEL (reference sequence). V lost 0 bases and J lost 2, with 10 bases in between. The CDR3 runs 15 residues. CDR3 protein: CASSQERAEQETQYF. CDR3 nucleotides: TGTGCCAGCAGCCAAGAAAGGGCAGAGCAAGAGACCCAGTACTTC.

The chain has TRBV20-1 and TRBJ1-2; D is possibly TRBD1 (5 bases). Germline V lookup: CDR1 DFQATT, CDR2 SNEGSKA (reference sequence). This CDR3 region has 14 residues. Trimming took 2 bases from V and 3 from J, leaving 13 bases between them. The CDR3 DNA follows: TGCAGTGCTAGATCACGGCTAGGGGACTATGGCTACACCTTC. Translated: CSARSRLGDYGYTF.

This clonotype was observed a handful of times. This chain connects TRBV28 to TRBJ1-2; 11 bases map to TRBD1. The J segment lost 8 bases and the V segment lost 6 bases, leaving 11 bases of the junction unmatched. The CDR3 totals 15 residues. CDR1 and CDR2 from the germline V gene are MDHEN and SYDVKM. The CDR3 spells CASSTWTGGLLGYTF. The CDR3, as DNA: TGTGCCAGCAGCACCTGGACAGGGGGCCTTCTAGGCTACACCTTC.

This clonotype showed up many times. The rearrangement uses TRBV7-3 and TRBJ2-3; D gene ambiguous. Germline-derived CDR1 and CDR2 are SGHTA and FQGTGA. With 3 bases removed from V and 6 bases from J, the gap between germline ends came to 7 bases. This CDR3 comprises 12 residues. CDR3 DNA sequence: TGTGCCAGCAGCTTGAATAGGGATACGCAGTATTTT. Protein product: CASSLNRDTQYF. Together with reference TRBV7-3 and TRBJ2-3, the CDR3 gives the full variable domain: GAGVSQTPSNKVTEKGKYVELRCDPISGHTALYWYRQSLGQGPEFLIYFQGTGAADDSGLPNDRFFAVRPEGSVSTLKIQRTERGDSAVYLCASSLNRDTQYFGPGTRLTVL.

As for this clonotype: Mismatch with germline at one junction end may stem from a read error. The chain has TRBV11-2 and TRBJ1-2, with 7 bases lining up with TRBD1. The germline gives CDR1 SGHAT, CDR2 FQNNGV. This CDR3 comprises 14 residues. CDR3: CAGSLADRSTGYTF. CDR3 nucleotide sequence: TGTGCCGGCAGCTTAGCGGACAGGTCTACTGGCTACACCTTC.

This chain links TRBV12-3 or TRBV12-4 with TRBJ1-6; D not resolved. V lost 3 bases to trimming and J lost 7 bases, with 4 bases between them. This CDR3 contains 12 residues. This CDR3 is CASSFENSPLHF. In nucleotides, the CDR3 is TGTGCCAGCAGTTTCGAAAATTCACCCCTCCACTTT.

The chain couples TRBV10-3 to TRBJ1-1; 7 nucleotides line up with TRBD1. Germline CDR1 ENHRY, CDR2 SYGVKD. V trimming: 7 bases; J trimming: 1 base; junction bases outside the gene matches: 9. The CDR3 sequence is 15 residues long. The CDR3 spells CAITPRQGGNTEAFF. For the CDR3, the DNA is TGTGCCATCACCCCGCGACAGGGAGGGAACACTGAAGCTTTCTTT.

The V gene is TRBV3-1, the J gene TRBJ2-2; D unresolved. CDR3 size: 13 residues. Trimming took off 4 bases at V and 4 bases at J, with 7 bases between the two ends. Germline CDR1 reads LGHDT; CDR2 reads YNNKEL (reference sequence). The CDR3 DNA sequence: TGTGCCAGCAGCCGCCGGGCCACCGGGGAGCTGTTTTTT. Translated, it gives CASSRRATGELFF.

This clonotype appeared a few times. The chain uses TRBV9 and TRBJ2-2; D possibly corresponds to TRBD1 (6 bases). V lost 5 bases and J lost 2, with 13 bases in between. Germline CDR1 SGDLS, CDR2 YYNGEE. This CDR3 has 15 amino acids. CDR3 in DNA: TGTGCCAGCAGTGTCGGGACACTAAACACCGGGGAGCTGTTTTTT. It translates to CASSVGTLNTGELFF.